The next 32 T cell receptor beta chains were all read from a single sample in a study of Graves' ophthalmopathy and Graves' hyperthyroidism. TCR beta CDR3 amplification used RNA transcripts. RT-PCR was first run with HTBI primers, then multiplex PCR in a second round. TCRdb fed the multiplex PCR reads into MiXCR, producing one record per CDR3 protein. This sample has some 1.1 million distinct CDR3 sequences; about two fifths occur once, and the top ten carry over 8.5%. The sequencing input was peripheral blood or thyroid tissue (not recorded which). The receptors stem from an adult man with Graves' hyperthyroidism.

This clonotype was observed a handful of times. This chain uses TRBV13 with TRBJ1-3; no clear D gene. Per the germline V gene, CDR1 is PRHDT and CDR2 is FYEKMQ (reference sequence). V was cut by 5 bases and J by 4 bases, with 15 bases left in between. The CDR3 is made up of 15 amino acids. The CDR3 is CASSQGPGRGNTIYF. Here the CDR3 DNA reads TGTGCCAGCAGCCAAGGACCCGGGAGGGGAAACACCATATATTTT. The full variable domain, its missing parts supplied by reference TRBV13 and TRBJ1-3, is AAGVIQSPRHLIKEKRETATLKCYPIPRHDTVYWYQQGPGQDPQFLISFYEKMQSDKGSIPDRFSAQQFSDYHSELNMSSLELGDSALYFCASSQGPGRGNTIYFGEGSWLTVV.

The chain employs TRBV12-3 or TRBV12-4 and TRBJ1-1; D remains ambiguous. The V end was cut by 2 bases, the J end by 3 bases, with 19 bases between. The CDR3 has 17 residues. The CDR3 reads CASSLRSTGGADTEAFF. The DNA for the CDR3 is TGTGCCAGCAGTTTAAGGTCGACCGGCGGTGCGGACACTGAAGCTTTCTTT.

The chain is built from TRBV7-9 and TRBJ2-6; TRBD2 is a possible D gene (5 bases). This CDR3 has 16 amino acids. The V and J ends lost 3 bases and 2 bases respectively, with 11 bases between them. Germline-derived CDR1 and CDR2 are SEHNR and FQNEAQ (reference sequence). CDR3 in DNA: TGTGCCAGCAGCTTCCCCGGGGTAACTGGGGCCAACGTCCTGACTTTC. Protein: CASSFPGVTGANVLTF.

The chain combines TRBV10-2 with TRBJ2-3; D is undetermined. V lost 2 bases, J lost 0 bases, and 12 bases lay in between. The CDR3 extends over 16 amino acids. CDR1 WSHSY and CDR2 SAAADI come from the germline V gene. The CDR3 coding sequence is TGCGCCAGCAGTGAGCCCGGTCGCTCTAGCACAGATACGCAGTATTTT. Translating it yields CASSEPGRSSTDTQYF.

At least ten counts were recorded for this clonotype. This chain links TRBV7-9 with TRBJ1-5, with D unclear. The CDR3 runs to 12 residues. Trimming took 8 bases from V and 6 from J, leaving 11 bases between them. From germline, CDR1 is SEHNR and CDR2 FQNEAQ (reference sequence). The CDR3 loop is CASGPAGQPQHF. CDR3 coding DNA: TGTGCCAGCGGCCCCGCGGGTCAGCCCCAGCATTTT.

Note on this clonotype: A much larger clone sits a single nucleotide away, making a read error possible. The chain is built from TRBV4-3 and TRBJ2-7; TRBD1 might be the D (6 bases). This CDR3 spans 13 amino acids. Per the germline V gene, CDR1 is LGHNA and CDR2 is YSLEER. CDR3 sequence reads: CASSQDPRGEQHF. The CDR3, as DNA: TGCGCCAGCAGCCAAGACCCCAGGGGTGAGCAGCACTTC.

This clonotype has ten or more counts. The V and J genes are TRBV7-2 and TRBJ1-1; TRBD1 might be the D (6 bases). Germline CDR1 and CDR2: SGHTA and FQGNSA. Trimming removed 3 bases from V and 3 bases from J, with 11 bases in between. The CDR3 runs 14 residues. For the CDR3, the DNA is TGTGCCAGCAGCTTTCTGGGGGCGGACACTGAAGCTTTCTTT. Protein product: CASSFLGADTEAFF.

The J gene is TRBJ2-5, the V gene TRBV9, with D uncertain. V was trimmed by 0 bases and J by 13 bases, leaving 4 bases between them. The CDR3 covers 9 residues. The germline gives CDR1 SGDLS, CDR2 YYNGEE. CDR3 sequence reads: CASSVDRYF. In DNA form, the CDR3 reads TGTGCCAGCAGCGTAGACCGGTACTTC.

This clonotype was recorded a few times. The chain links TRBV5-1 to TRBJ2-2; 10 positions match TRBD2. The germline CDR1 and CDR2 sequences are SGHRS and YFSETQ. The CDR3 loop spans 18 amino acids. V lost 4 bases, J lost 0 bases, and 9 bases stayed unmatched. CDR3 nucleotides: TGCGCCAGCAGCCAGGGACTAGCGCAATTCGCGAACACCGGGGAGCTGTTTTTT. It is translated as CASSQGLAQFANTGELFF. The full variable domain, with the rest looked up from reference TRBV5-1 and TRBJ2-2, is KAGVTQTPRYLIKTRGQQVTLSCSPISGHRSVSWYQQTPGQGLQFLFEYFSETQRNKGNFPGRFSGRQFSNSRSEMNVSTLELGDSALYLCASSQGLAQFANTGELFFGEGSRLTVL.

This sequence joins TRBV6-2 or TRBV6-3 and TRBJ1-5; 8 positions match TRBD1. There are 18 residues in the CDR3. CDR1 is MNHEY, CDR2 SVGEGT, per germline. V trimming: 0 bases; J trimming: 0 bases; junction bases outside the gene matches: 7. In DNA form, the CDR3 reads TGTGCCAGCAGTTACTCGTTTGGGACAGGAGATAGCAATCAGCCCCAGCATTTT. This translates into CASSYSFGTGDSNQPQHF.

Note on this clonotype: This may be a read error: a much more frequent sequence differs by one nucleotide. The rearrangement joins TRBV7-2 to TRBJ2-7, with TRBD1 identical over 10 bases. The CDR3 has 14 amino acids. The V gene's germline CDR1 is SGHTA and CDR2 FQGNSA. Here the CDR3 DNA reads TGTGCCGGCAGATACCGGGACAGGGGTTACGAGCAGTACTTC. This gives the protein CAGRYRDRGYEQYF. Supplemented by reference TRBV7-2 and TRBJ2-7, the full variable domain reads GAGVSQSPSNKVTEKGKDVELRCDPISGHTALYWYRQSLGQGLEFLIYFQGNSAPDKSGLPSDRFSAERTGGSVSTLTIQRTQQEDSAVYLCAGRYRDRGYEQYFGPGTRLTVT.

This clonotype has more than one count but fewer than ten. V and J are TRBV19 and TRBJ2-7; 7 positions match TRBD1. V shed 4 bases, J shed 6 bases, and the junction held 6 bases outside the gene matches. Germline V gives CDR1 LNHDA, CDR2 SQIVND (reference sequence). This CDR3 is built from 13 residues. DNA for the CDR3: TGTGCCAGTAGTACCCACAGGGGCCCCGAGCAGTACTTC. It encodes CASSTHRGPEQYF.

This clonotype was seen at least ten times. One junction end disagrees with the germline gene, perhaps due to a read error. This chain uses TRBV29-1 with TRBJ2-7; D may be TRBD2 (7 bases). The CDR3 consists of 13 residues. Germline CDR1 is SQVTM and CDR2 is ANQGSEA. The CDR3 here is CSVEGGVSYEQYF. As DNA, the CDR3 is TGCAGCGTCGAAGGGGGGGTATCCTACGAGCAGTACTTC.

At least ten counts were recorded for this clonotype. This sequence joins TRBV11-2 and TRBJ1-1; 8 bases agree with TRBD1. CDR1 is SGHAT, CDR2 FQNNGV, per germline. With V trimmed by 3 bases and J by 4 bases, 1 base remained unmatched. The CDR3 runs 13 residues. The CDR3 sequence: CASSFTGGTEAFF. The CDR3 coding sequence is TGTGCCAGCAGCTTTACAGGGGGCACTGAAGCTTTCTTT.

This clonotype occurred many times. V usage is TRBV19 and J usage is TRBJ1-5; perhaps TRBD1 as D (6 bases). Germline CDR1 LNHDA, CDR2 SQIVND (reference sequence). The CDR3 totals 14 residues. Trimming took 6 bases from V and 2 from J, leaving 11 bases between them. CDR3 nucleotides: TGTGCCAGTAGAGGCAGGGGAGGCAATCAGCCCCAGCATTTT. Translated, it gives CASRGRGGNQPQHF.

The genes are TRBV20-1 and TRBJ2-5; tentative D call: TRBD1 (5 bases). V lost 5 bases and J lost 5, with 18 bases in between. The CDR3 contains 14 residues. The germline V gene has CDR1 DFQATT and CDR2 SNEGSKA (reference sequence). Written as DNA, the CDR3 is TGCAGTGCTCCAAGACAGCCCCTACTCGAGACCCAGTACTTC. It yields the protein CSAPRQPLLETQYF.

This clonotype was observed many times. This chain joins TRBV29-1 and TRBJ1-2; D may be TRBD1 (5 bases). V dropped 2 bases and J dropped 2 bases, with 6 bases sitting between them. The CDR3 is 12 residues long. Germline V CDR1 and CDR2: SQVTM, ANQGSEA. This chain's CDR3 is CSVENRNYGYTF. The DNA of the CDR3 is TGCAGCGTTGAAAACAGGAACTATGGCTACACCTTC.

This CDR3 reads CASSLIAGTSYNEQFF. The CDR3 nucleotides are TGTGCCAGCAGCTTAATAGCGGGGACCTCCTACAATGAGCAGTTCTTC. The chain recombines TRBV7-8 with TRBJ2-1; 8 nucleotides line up with TRBD2. Germline trimming cut 2 bases from V and 0 bases from J; bases unmatched to any gene: 3. Germline CDR1 reads SGHVS; CDR2 reads FQNEAQ. The CDR3 spans 16 residues.

In this sample, this clonotype turned up many times. This chain uses TRBV7-2 with TRBJ2-6; either TRBD1 or TRBD2 may fit D (5 bases each). Trimming left V 4 bases short and J 0 bases short, with 19 bases between. The CDR3 length is 19 residues. The V gene's germline CDR1 is SGHTA and CDR2 FQGNSA. The CDR3 nucleotides are TGTGCCAGCAGCTATAAAATTACTCGGGGCCGCTCTGGGGCCAACGTCCTGACTTTC. It specifies CASSYKITRGRSGANVLTF.

A note on this clonotype: This may arise from a read error, as a much more abundant clone is one base away. V is TRBV7-9 and J is TRBJ2-5, with D perhaps matching TRBD1 or TRBD2 (5 bases each). The end of the DNA aligns better with TRBJ2-7, so the J call may be wrong. There are 16 residues in the CDR3. CDR1 is SEHNR and CDR2 is FQNEAQ in the germline V gene (reference sequence). The CDR3 DNA reads as TGTGCCAGCAGCCTACCCCGGGACGCCGTAATGGGCGAGCAGTACTTC. Protein: CASSLPRDAVMGEQYF.

In its sample, this clonotype was seen many times. The rearrangement uses TRBV2 and TRBJ1-1, with no clear D. Germline V CDR1 and CDR2: SNHLY, FYNNEI. The CDR3 spans 15 residues. The germline V and J ends were trimmed by 1 base and 1 base, with 10 bases remaining between them. The CDR3 spells CASSEEDLGNTEAFF. The DNA of the CDR3 is TGTGCCAGCAGTGAAGAGGATCTGGGGAACACTGAAGCTTTCTTT.

The chain employs TRBV4-3 and TRBJ2-2; 7 nucleotides match TRBD1. CDR1 LGHNA and CDR2 YSLEER come from the germline V gene. The V gene end was trimmed by 4 bases and the J gene end by 7 bases; junction bases not matched to a gene: 9. This CDR3 is 15 amino acids long. The chain's CDR3 is CASSLTQGVYGELFF. CDR3 coding DNA: TGCGCCAGCAGCCTAACGCAGGGGGTGTACGGGGAGCTGTTTTTT.

This chain links TRBV19 with TRBJ1-1; no definite D call. V shed 4 bases and J shed 3 bases, with 18 bases lying between them. The CDR3 spans 16 residues. Germline lookup yields CDR1 LNHDA and CDR2 SQIVND (reference sequence). The CDR3 bases are TGTGCCAGTAGTAATTCCCCGGTCCGGGAGGACACTGAAGCTTTCTTT. It translates to CASSNSPVREDTEAFF.

The chain links TRBV20-1 to TRBJ2-5, with D unresolved. This CDR3 contains 12 residues. Between the trimmed V and J ends, which lost 5 bases and 7 bases, there was a span of 14 bases. CDR1 and CDR2 from the germline V gene are DFQATT and SNEGSKA (reference sequence). The CDR3 nucleotides are TGCAGTGCTTTAATCGGGCCGGGGACCCAGTACTTC. This encodes CSALIGPGTQYF.

About this clonotype: A much larger clonotype is one base distant, so this may be a read error. V usage is TRBV10-3 and J usage is TRBJ2-6; tentative D call: TRBD2 (6 bases). The CDR3 sequence is 13 residues long. CDR1 and CDR2 (germline): ENHRY, SYGVKD. Trimming removed 4 bases from V and 12 bases from J, with 13 bases in between. Here the CDR3 reads CAISAGDSSVLTF. The CDR3 DNA is TGTGCCATCAGTGCCGGGGACTCCAGCGTCCTGACTTTC.

This clonotype was counted between two and nine times. The chain combines TRBV9 with TRBJ2-7; D may be TRBD1 or TRBD2 (5 bases each). V lost 7 bases, J lost 6 bases, and 20 bases lay in between. CDR1 SGDLS and CDR2 YYNGEE come from the germline V gene. This CDR3 region has 14 residues. The CDR3 DNA sequence: TGTGCCAGCTCACCACCGGGACGGGATGGCGAGCAGTACTTC. Encoded protein: CASSPPGRDGEQYF.

The chain couples TRBV12-5 to TRBJ1-1, with D hard to call. The CDR3 runs to 13 residues. The germline V and J ends were trimmed by 7 bases and 0 bases, with 9 bases remaining between them. CDR1 and CDR2 (germline): LGHNT, FRNRAP. The CDR3 DNA reads TGTGCTAGTGCACCCAATATGAACACTGAAGCTTTCTTT. This translates into CASAPNMNTEAFF.

This rearrangement joins TRBV20-1 to TRBJ2-5, with 7 bases matching TRBD1. V was clipped by 4 bases and J by 2 bases; unmatched bases: 7. This CDR3 has 14 residues. Germline-derived CDR1 and CDR2 are DFQATT and SNEGSKA (reference sequence). CDR3 in amino acids: CSANPGQRQETQYF. The DNA for the CDR3 is TGCAGTGCTAATCCGGGACAGCGACAAGAGACCCAGTACTTC.

In regard to this clonotype: As the CDR3 is not closed by the conserved phenylalanine or tryptophan, this likely results from a read error. The chain has TRBV11-2 and TRBJ2-5; possible D gene TRBD2, 6 bases. Germline V CDR1 and CDR2: SGHAT, FQNNGV. Trimming stripped 5 bases from V and 0 bases from J, with 13 bases between. The CDR3 has 15 amino acids. The CDR3 DNA follows: TGTGCCAGCAGCACTAACGGGAGAGACCAAGAGACCCAGTACCTC. Encoded protein: CASSTNGRDQETQYL.

Concerning this clonotype: A much larger clone differs by one base, so this may be a read error. This rearrangement joins TRBV12-3 or TRBV12-4 to TRBJ2-5; 9 bases map to TRBD2. The CDR3 has 16 amino acids. Germline trimming cut 3 bases from V and 9 bases from J; bases unmatched to any gene: 14. CDR3 DNA: TGTGCCAGCAGTTTTGCCCAGCGGGGGGTTCGGGAGGCCCAGTACTTC. Amino acids: CASSFAQRGVREAQYF.

This clonotype came up many times. The genes are TRBV9 and TRBJ2-7, with D maybe TRBD1 (5 bases). Germline V gene sequence: CDR1 SGDLS, CDR2 YYNGEE. The germline V and J ends were trimmed by 3 bases and 2 bases, with 12 bases remaining between them. The CDR3 is 14 amino acids. This chain's CDR3 is CASSALDRAYEQYF. The CDR3 bases are TGTGCCAGCAGCGCCCTCGACAGAGCCTACGAGCAGTACTTC.

The chain joins TRBV25-1 to TRBJ2-7; a possible D gene is TRBD2 (5 bases). Per the germline V gene, CDR1 is MGHDK and CDR2 is SYGVNS. This CDR3 comprises 13 residues. Trimming took off 5 bases at V and 4 bases at J, with 12 bases between the two ends. The CDR3 DNA is TGTGCCAGCAGTCCCCTACTAGTTTACGAGCAGTACTTC. This encodes CASSPLLVYEQYF.